The 5 T cell receptor beta chains below were found in one sample sequenced in a study of T cell clonality in common variable immunodeficiency. Sequenced by immunoSEQ multiplex PCR; TCRdb stores in-frame clones only, minus some. The repertoire consists of over 45,000 clones, none detected only once. The sequencing sample was made of peripheral blood mononuclear cells. The receptors were gathered from a person between 18 and 75 years old in good health.

This clone was picked up many times. Coverage ceases 3 residues before the CDR3 finishes, and the germline J gene fills in the end. The chain uses TRBV10-1 and TRBJ2-3, with a tentative D call TRBD2 (7 bases). Germline V gene sequence: CDR1 WNHNN, CDR2 SYGVQD (reference sequence). The V gene lost 6 bases and the J gene lost 4 bases, with 20 bases spanning the gap. The CDR3 runs 16 residues. The DNA read from the CDR3 is TGCGCCAGCAGCCCCGTTCGGGGGGCCATTGCAGATACG. It codes for CASSPVRGAIADT. The full-length CDR3 reads as CASSPVRGAIADTQYF.

The sample holds many counts of this clone. The read gets to within 3 residues of the CDR3 end, and the germline J gene fills in the rest. The chain links TRBV30 to TRBJ2-3; 13 bases are a match to TRBD2. Germline V gene lookup returns CDR1 GTSNPN and CDR2 SVGIG (reference sequence). This CDR3 has 17 amino acids. The CDR3 bases that were read are TGTGCCTGGCGACTAGCGGGAGGTTTTAGGTCACGAGAGACG. The encoded protein is CAWRLAGGFRSRET. The CDR3 in full is CAWRLAGGFRSRETQYF. Using reference TRBV30 and TRBJ2-3 for the parts outside the CDR3, the full variable domain is SQTIHQWPATLVQPVGSPLSLECTVEGTSNPNLYWYRQAAGRGLQLLFYSVGIGQISSEVPQNLSASRPQDRQFILSSKKLLLSDSGFYLCAWRLAGGFRSRETQYFGPGTRLTVL.

This clone was observed at least ten times. The CDR3 goes on 3 residues after the read ends, and that part is filled in from the germline J gene. The chain combines TRBV7-3 with TRBJ2-3, with 7 bases matching TRBD2. Germline CDR1 is SGHTA and CDR2 is FQGTGA. The CDR3 covers 14 residues. The CDR3 spells CASSLSGDGETQYF. CDR3 bases read: TGTGCCAGCAGCTTGAGCGGGGACGGAGAGACG. The variable domain in full, with the rest retrieved from reference TRBV7-3 and TRBJ2-3, is GAGVSQTPSNKVTEKGKYVELRCDPISGHTALYWYRQSLGQGPEFLIYFQGTGAADDSGLPNDRFFAVRPEGSVSTLKIQRTERGDSAVYLCASSLSGDGETQYFGPGTRLTVL.

This clone was observed at least ten times. The read stops 3 residues short of the end of the CDR3; the missing end is completed from the germline J gene. The J gene is TRBJ1-5, the V gene TRBV6-2 or TRBV6-3; 10 nucleotides match TRBD1. Germline loops: CDR1 MNHEY, CDR2 SVGEGT. J lost 1 base, V lost 5 bases, and 2 bases had no gene match. The CDR3 has 15 residues. The CDR3 sequence: CASSRQGASNQPQHF. The CDR3 DNA, read in part, is TGTGCCAGCAGTCGACAGGGGGCGAGCAATCAGCCC.

This clone was recorded at least ten times. The read ends 3 residues shy of where the CDR3 ends; the end is completed using the germline J gene. This chain links TRBV20-1 with TRBJ1-5; maybe TRBD1 (5 bases). V was pared by 0 bases and J by 5 bases, with 17 bases between. The CDR3 is made up of 16 amino acids. Per germline, CDR1 DFQATT and CDR2 SNEGSKA (reference sequence). The CDR3 DNA, read in part, is TGCAGTGCTAGAGATCCCCAAATGGGGGGAGATCAGCCC. Protein: CSARDPQMGGDQP. The CDR3 as a whole reads CSARDPQMGGDQPQHF.